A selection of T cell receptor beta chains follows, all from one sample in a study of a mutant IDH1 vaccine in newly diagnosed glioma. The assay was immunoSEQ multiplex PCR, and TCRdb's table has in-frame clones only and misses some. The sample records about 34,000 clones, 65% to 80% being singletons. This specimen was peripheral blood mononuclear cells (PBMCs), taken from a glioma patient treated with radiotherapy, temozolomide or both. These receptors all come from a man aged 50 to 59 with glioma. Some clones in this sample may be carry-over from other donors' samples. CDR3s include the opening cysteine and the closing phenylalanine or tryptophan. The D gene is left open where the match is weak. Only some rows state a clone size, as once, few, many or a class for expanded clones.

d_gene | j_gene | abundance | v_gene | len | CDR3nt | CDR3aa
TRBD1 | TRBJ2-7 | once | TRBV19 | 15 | TGTGCCAGTAGCCCCTCGACAGGGAGAGGGTACGAGCAGTACTTC | CASSPSTGRGYEQYF
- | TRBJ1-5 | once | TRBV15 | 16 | TGTGCCACCAGCAGAGATCTAGGGCCTCCCGATCAGCCCCAGCATTTT | CATSRDLGPPDQPQHF
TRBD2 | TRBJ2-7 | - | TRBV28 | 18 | TGTGCCAGCAGTCCCATAGGACTAGCGGGAGGGGTAATCTACGAGCAGTACTTC | CASSPIGLAGGVIYEQYF
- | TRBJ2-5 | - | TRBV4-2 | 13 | TGTGCCAGCAGCTCTTCGGTCCAAGAGACCCAGTACTTC | CASSSSVQETQYF
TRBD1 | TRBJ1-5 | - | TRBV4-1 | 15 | TGCGCCAGCAGCCAAGGGGACAGGGGGCTCCAGCCCCAGCATTTT | CASSQGDRGLQPQHF
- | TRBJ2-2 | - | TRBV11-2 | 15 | TGTGCCAGCAGCCCAAGATGGGCGAACACCGGGGAGCTGTTTTTT | CASSPRWANTGELFF
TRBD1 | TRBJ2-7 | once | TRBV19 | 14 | TGTGCCAGTAGTACCCGGGACAGTCCCTACGAGCAGTACTTC | CASSTRDSPYEQYF
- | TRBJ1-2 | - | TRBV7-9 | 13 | TGTGCCAGCAGACCCTCGAGCTCCTATGGCTACACCTTC | CASRPSSSYGYTF
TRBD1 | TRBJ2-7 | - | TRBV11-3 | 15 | TGTGCCAGCAGCCCGCGGACAGGGAAGGACTACGAGCAGTACTTC | CASSPRTGKDYEQYF
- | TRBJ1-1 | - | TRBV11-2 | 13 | TGTGCCAGCAGCTTAAGTACAGGGACTGAAGCTTTCTTT | CASSLSTGTEAFF
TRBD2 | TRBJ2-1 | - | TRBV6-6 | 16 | TGTGCCAGCAGTTACTCTACGGGAGGGGAATACAATGAGCAGTTCTTC | CASSYSTGGEYNEQFF
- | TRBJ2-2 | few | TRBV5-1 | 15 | TGCGCCAGCAGCTTGACCTTTGGAAACACCGGGGAGCTGTTTTTT | CASSLTFGNTGELFF
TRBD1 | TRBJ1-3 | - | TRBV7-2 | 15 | TGTGCCAGCAGCTTAGAGGGGGCGAGGGGAAACACCATATATTTT | CASSLEGARGNTIYF